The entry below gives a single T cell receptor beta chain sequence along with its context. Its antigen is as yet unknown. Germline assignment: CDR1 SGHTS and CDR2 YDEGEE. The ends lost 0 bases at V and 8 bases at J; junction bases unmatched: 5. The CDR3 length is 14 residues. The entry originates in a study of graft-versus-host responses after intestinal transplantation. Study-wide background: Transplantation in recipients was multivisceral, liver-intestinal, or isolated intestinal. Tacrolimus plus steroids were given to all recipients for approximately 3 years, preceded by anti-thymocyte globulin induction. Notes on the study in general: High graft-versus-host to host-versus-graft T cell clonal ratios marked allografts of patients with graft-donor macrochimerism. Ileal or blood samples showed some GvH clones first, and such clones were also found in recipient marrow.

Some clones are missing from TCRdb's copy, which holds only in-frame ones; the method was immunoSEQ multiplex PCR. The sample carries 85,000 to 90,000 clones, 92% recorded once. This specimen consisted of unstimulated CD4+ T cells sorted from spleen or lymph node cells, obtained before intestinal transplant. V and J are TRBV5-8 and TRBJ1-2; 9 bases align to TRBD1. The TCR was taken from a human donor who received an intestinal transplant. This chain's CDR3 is CASSLVQGAVGYTF. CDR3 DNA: TGTGCCAGCAGCTTGGTACAGGGGGCCGTGGGCTACACCTTC. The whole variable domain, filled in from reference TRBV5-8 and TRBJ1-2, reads EAGVTQSPTHLIKTRGQQATLRCSPISGHTSVYWYQQALGLGLQFLLWYDEGEERNRGNFPPRFSGRQFPNYSSELNVNALELEDSALYLCASSLVQGAVGYTFGSGTRLTVV.